This entry describes one T cell receptor beta chain. The sample contains more than one DNA sequence encoding this CDR3. This entry is derived from a study of control samples from healthy donors and cancer patients. Some clones are missing from TCRdb's copy, which holds only in-frame ones; the method was immunoSEQ multiplex PCR. The sample contains over 80,000 clones, about nine tenths of which appear only once. CDR1 is LGHDT, CDR2 YNNKEL, per germline (reference sequence). V shed 1 base and J 5 bases; nucleotides not matched to a gene: 1. The CDR3 has 14 residues. The sequencing input was blood. The gene calls are TRBV3-1 (or the pseudogene TRBV3-2) and TRBJ1-5; 8 nucleotides line up with TRBD1. The receptor's source is a man in his thirties or forties in good health. CDR3 coding DNA: TGTGCCAGCAGCCAAGCAGGGGGCCATCAGCCCCAGCATTTT. It encodes CASSQAGGHQPQHF.